Below are 18 T cell receptor beta chains sequenced from a single sample in a study of CD8+ T cells in alopecia areata. Sequencing relied on a cDNA template that was reverse transcribed from extracted RNA. TCRdb's copy holds only in-frame clones and misses some; the assay was immunoSEQ multiplex PCR. Among some 190,000 clones listed, roughly 60% were seen once. The treatment here: oral pan-JAK inhibitor, 5-10 mg twice daily. This specimen consisted of CD4+ T cells sorted from blood, obtained at week 24, from a patient treated with tofacitinib. Receptors originate from a human donor with alopecia areata.

V gene TRBV6-1 combines with J gene TRBJ2-2; possibly TRBD2 for D (5 bases). This CDR3 has 13 amino acids. From germline, CDR1 is MNHNS and CDR2 SASEGT. V gave up 6 bases and J gave up 6 bases, with 11 bases separating them. This CDR3 is CASRDGVPGELFF. Written as DNA, the CDR3 is TGTGCCAGCAGAGACGGGGTACCCGGGGAGCTGTTTTTT.

This chain connects TRBV4-3 to TRBJ1-2; TRBD1 agrees at 9 bases. J was trimmed by 4 bases and V by 6 bases; bases with no gene match: 6. CDR3 length equals 14 residues. CDR1 LGHNA and CDR2 YSLEER come from the germline V gene. CDR3 sequence (DNA): TGCGCCAGCAGTAGCTTGGGACAGGGCTATGGCTACACCTTC. It translates to CASSSLGQGYGYTF.

The chain joins TRBV5-1 to TRBJ1-2; 8 bases map to TRBD1. This CDR3 has 16 amino acids. Germline CDR1 reads SGHRS; CDR2 reads YFSETQ. The ends lost 2 bases at V and 0 bases at J; junction bases unmatched: 6. The CDR3 bases are TGCGCCAGCAGCTTTAGGGAACAGGGGGCTAACTATGGCTACACCTTC. Translated: CASSFREQGANYGYTF.

V is TRBV11-2 and J is TRBJ2-3, with a possible D match to TRBD2 (5 bases). Germline CDR1 reads SGHAT; CDR2 reads FQNNGV. V lost 1 base to trimming and J lost 2 bases, with 10 bases between them. The CDR3 covers 15 residues. This CDR3 reads CASSLVGVPTDTQYF. In DNA form, the CDR3 reads TGTGCCAGCAGCTTAGTGGGAGTCCCCACAGATACGCAGTATTTT.

This chain connects TRBV18 to TRBJ2-3, with TRBD2 matching over 9 bases. CDR3 length: 16 amino acids. CDR1 is KGHSH and CDR2 is LQKENI in the germline V gene. After removal of 3 bases from V and 0 bases from J, the junction contained 4 bases not matched to a gene. DNA of the CDR3: TGTGCCAGCTCACCGAGCGGGGGGACTAGCACAGATACGCAGTATTTT. Its protein product is CASSPSGGTSTDTQYF.

This clone appeared once. The chain links TRBV29-1 to TRBJ2-5; weak D call: TRBD1 (5 bases). The CDR3 runs to 14 residues. The V gene's germline CDR1 is SQVTM and CDR2 ANQGSEA. Between the trimmed V and J ends, which lost 6 bases and 5 bases, there was a span of 19 bases. The CDR3 is CSVHTAGIGETQYF. The CDR3 DNA follows: TGCAGCGTCCATACGGCAGGGATTGGGGAGACCCAGTACTTC.

This clone came up a few times. The chain couples TRBV9 to TRBJ1-1; tentatively, D is TRBD1 (5 bases). With 0 bases removed from V and 3 bases from J, the gap between germline ends came to 12 bases. The CDR3 contains 15 residues. In germline, CDR1 is SGDLS, CDR2 YYNGEE. The DNA for the CDR3 is TGTGCCAGCAGCGTAGTCGGGGCGGGGGACACTGAAGCTTTCTTT. This sequence encodes CASSVVGAGDTEAFF. The variable domain in full, with the rest retrieved from reference TRBV9 and TRBJ1-1, is DSGVTQTPKHLITATGQRVTLRCSPRSGDLSVYWYQQSLDQGLQFLIQYYNGEERAKGNILERFSAQQFPDLHSELNLSSLELGDSALYFCASSVVGAGDTEAFFGQGTRLTVV.

V is TRBV5-1 and J is TRBJ2-3, with D possibly being TRBD2 (5 bases). CDR1 and CDR2 (germline): SGHRS, YFSETQ. The CDR3 has 15 amino acids. The V and J ends lost 0 bases and 2 bases respectively, with 10 bases between them. The CDR3 DNA reads TGCGCCAGCAGCTTGGGAACGGGGTACACAGATACGCAGTATTTT. It translates to CASSLGTGYTDTQYF. The full variable domain, completed using reference TRBV5-1 and TRBJ2-3, is KAGVTQTPRYLIKTRGQQVTLSCSPISGHRSVSWYQQTPGQGLQFLFEYFSETQRNKGNFPGRFSGRQFSNSRSEMNVSTLELGDSALYLCASSLGTGYTDTQYFGPGTRLTVL.

V and J are TRBV2 and TRBJ1-5; 9 bases are a match to TRBD1. CDR1 and CDR2 from the germline V gene are SNHLY and FYNNEI. The CDR3 spans 15 residues. J gave up 4 bases and V 6 bases, and 7 bases lay outside the gene matches. CDR3 DNA sequence: TGTGCCAGCAGCGTGACAGGGGGATCAAATCAGCCCCAGCATTTT. It is translated as CASSVTGGSNQPQHF.

In this sample, this clone turned up a few times. The junction differs from germline at one of its ends, possibly a read error. Other DNA variants within this sample encode the same CDR3. The chain couples TRBV10-3 to TRBJ1-1, with D perhaps matching TRBD1 (6 bases). Germline V gene sequence: CDR1 ENHRY, CDR2 SYGVKD. CDR3 length: 14 amino acids. This CDR3 reads CAISERGTNTEAFF. In nucleotides, the CDR3 is TGTGCCATCAGTGAGCGTGGGACAAACACTGAAGCCTTCTTT.

This rearrangement joins TRBV15 to TRBJ2-5; 8 bases are shared with TRBD1. The CDR3 is made up of 13 amino acids. Germline values: CDR1 LNHNV, CDR2 YYDKDF (reference sequence). The V gene end was trimmed by 8 bases and the J gene end by 4 bases; junction bases not matched to a gene: 6. CDR3 bases: TGTGCCACCCTGGGACAGGTGGGAGAGACCCAGTACTTC. Protein: CATLGQVGETQYF. Using reference TRBV15 and TRBJ2-5 for the parts outside the CDR3, the full variable domain is DAMVIQNPRYQVTQFGKPVTLSCSQTLNHNVMYWYQQKSSQAPKLLFHYYDKDFNNEADTPDNFQSRRPNTSFCFLDIRSPGLGDTAMYLCATLGQVGETQYFGPGTRLLVL.

The V call is TRBV5-4, the J call TRBJ1-6, with no clear D. V lost 0 bases, J lost 7 bases, and 8 bases lay in between. This CDR3 contains 14 residues. Germline CDR1 and CDR2: SGHNT and YYREEE (reference sequence). The CDR3 protein is CASSLERPNSPLHF. The CDR3 DNA is TGTGCCAGCAGCTTGGAACGGCCCAATTCACCCCTCCACTTT.

This clone showed up just a few times. J is TRBJ1-1 and V is TRBV5-4; D unclear. V lost 4 bases and J lost 0, with 10 bases in between. Germline V gene data show CDR1 as SGHNT and CDR2 as YYREEE (reference sequence). This CDR3 contains 14 residues. CDR3 residues: CASSQDLLNTEAFF. The CDR3 DNA is TGTGCCAGCAGCCAGGACCTCTTGAACACTGAAGCTTTCTTT.

This clone occurred a few times. The genes are TRBV18 and TRBJ2-2, with D tentatively TRBD1 (6 bases). Per the germline V gene, CDR1 is KGHSH and CDR2 is LQKENI. Trimming pared 0 bases from V and 2 bases from J, leaving 7 bases between. The CDR3 covers 15 residues. The CDR3 loop is CASSPPRGNTGELFF. DNA of the CDR3: TGTGCCAGCTCACCACCCAGGGGAAACACCGGGGAGCTGTTTTTT.

J is TRBJ1-6 and V is TRBV9, with TRBD1 identical over 8 bases. The CDR3 contains 17 residues. CDR1 and CDR2 (germline): SGDLS, YYNGEE. Trimming took 4 bases from V and 9 from J; bases not matched to a gene: 15. The CDR3 sequence is CASSYGSGTGGSSPLHF. CDR3 sequence (DNA): TGTGCCAGCAGCTATGGCTCCGGGACAGGTGGCAGTTCACCCCTCCACTTT.

The CDR3 region is CASSGQGYGYTF. CDR3 coding DNA: TGTGCCAGCTCGGGACAGGGCTATGGCTACACCTTC. The J gene is TRBJ1-2, the V gene TRBV7-2, with TRBD1 matching over 9 bases. Per germline, CDR1 SGHTA and CDR2 FQGNSA. This CDR3 comprises 12 residues. The V segment lost 8 bases and the J segment 4 bases; nucleotides outside the gene matches: 2.

V and J are TRBV30 and TRBJ2-6; 9 bases match TRBD2. This CDR3 region has 17 residues. Germline V gene lookup returns CDR1 GTSNPN and CDR2 SVGIG (reference sequence). With 1 base clipped from V and 0 bases from J, the junction kept 4 bases outside the gene matches. The CDR3 DNA reads TGTGCCTGGAGTGGCCTAGCGGGGCTCTCTGGGGCCAACGTCCTGACTTTC. This codes for CAWSGLAGLSGANVLTF.

The genes are TRBV29-1 and TRBJ2-7, with a possible D match to TRBD2 (5 bases). Trimming pared 4 bases from V and 2 bases from J, leaving 6 bases between. The CDR3 length is 11 residues. CDR1 and CDR2 (germline): SQVTM, ANQGSEA. CDR3 in amino acids: CSVVSAYEQYF. The CDR3 nucleotides read TGCAGCGTTGTTAGCGCCTACGAGCAGTACTTC.